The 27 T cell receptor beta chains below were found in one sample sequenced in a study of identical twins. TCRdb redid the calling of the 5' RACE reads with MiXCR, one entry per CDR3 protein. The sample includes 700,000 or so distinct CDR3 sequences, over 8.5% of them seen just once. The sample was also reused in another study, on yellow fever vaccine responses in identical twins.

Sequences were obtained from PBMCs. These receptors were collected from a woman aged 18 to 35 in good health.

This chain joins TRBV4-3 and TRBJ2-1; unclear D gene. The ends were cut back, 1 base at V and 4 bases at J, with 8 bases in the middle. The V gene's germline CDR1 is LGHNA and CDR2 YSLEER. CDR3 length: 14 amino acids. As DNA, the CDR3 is TGCGCCAGCAGCCAAGTCACCGGTTACAATGAGCAGTTCTTC. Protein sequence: CASSQVTGYNEQFF.

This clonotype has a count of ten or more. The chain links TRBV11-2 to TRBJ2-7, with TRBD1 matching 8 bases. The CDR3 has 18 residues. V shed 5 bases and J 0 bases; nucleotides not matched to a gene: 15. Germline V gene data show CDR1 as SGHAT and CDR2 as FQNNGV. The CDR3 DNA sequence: TGTGCCAGCAGCGGTCACAACCCACAGGGGGTTTACTCCTACGAGCAGTACTTC. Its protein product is CASSGHNPQGVYSYEQYF.

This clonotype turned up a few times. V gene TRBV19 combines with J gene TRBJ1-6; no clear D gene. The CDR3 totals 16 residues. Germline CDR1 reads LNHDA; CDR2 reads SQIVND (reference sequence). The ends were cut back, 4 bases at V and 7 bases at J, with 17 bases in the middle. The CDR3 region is CASSSGKRISNSPLHF. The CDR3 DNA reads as TGTGCCAGTAGTAGCGGGAAACGGATATCGAATTCACCCCTCCACTTT.

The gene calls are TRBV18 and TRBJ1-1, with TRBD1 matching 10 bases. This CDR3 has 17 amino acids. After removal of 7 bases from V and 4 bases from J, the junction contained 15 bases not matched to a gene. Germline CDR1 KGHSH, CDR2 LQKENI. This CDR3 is CASLAPGTGVWGTEAFF. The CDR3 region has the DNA TGTGCCAGCTTGGCCCCGGGGACAGGGGTTTGGGGCACTGAAGCTTTCTTT.

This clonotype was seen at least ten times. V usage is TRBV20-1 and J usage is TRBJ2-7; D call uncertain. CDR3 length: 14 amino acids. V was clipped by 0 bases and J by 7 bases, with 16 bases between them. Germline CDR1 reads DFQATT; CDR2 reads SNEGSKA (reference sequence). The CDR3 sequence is CSARDSNLVWEQYF. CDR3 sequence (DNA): TGCAGTGCTAGAGACTCTAATTTGGTATGGGAGCAGTACTTC.

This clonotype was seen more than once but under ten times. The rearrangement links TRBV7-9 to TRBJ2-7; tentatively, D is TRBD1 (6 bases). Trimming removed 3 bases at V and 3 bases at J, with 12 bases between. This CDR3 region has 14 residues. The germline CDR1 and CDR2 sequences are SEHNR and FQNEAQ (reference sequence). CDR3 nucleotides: TGTGCCAGCAGCTTCTCGGGACACCTCTACGAGCAGTACTTC. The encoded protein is CASSFSGHLYEQYF.

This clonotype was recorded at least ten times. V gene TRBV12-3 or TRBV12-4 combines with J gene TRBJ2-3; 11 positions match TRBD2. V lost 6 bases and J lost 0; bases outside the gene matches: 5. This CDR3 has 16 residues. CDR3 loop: CASSPLAGASTDTQYF. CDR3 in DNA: TGTGCCAGCAGCCCACTAGCGGGGGCTAGCACAGATACGCAGTATTTT.

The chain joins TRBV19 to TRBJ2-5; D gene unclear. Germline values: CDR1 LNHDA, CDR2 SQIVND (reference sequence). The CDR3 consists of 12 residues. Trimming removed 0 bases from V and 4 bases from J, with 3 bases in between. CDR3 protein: CASSIDRETQYF. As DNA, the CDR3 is TGTGCCAGTAGTATAGATCGAGAGACCCAGTACTTC. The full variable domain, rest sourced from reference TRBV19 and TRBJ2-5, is DGGITQSPKYLFRKEGQNVTLSCEQNLNHDAMYWYRQDPGQGLRLIYYSQIVNDFQKGDIAEGYSVSREKKESFPLTVTSAQKNPTAFYLCASSIDRETQYFGPGTRLLVL.

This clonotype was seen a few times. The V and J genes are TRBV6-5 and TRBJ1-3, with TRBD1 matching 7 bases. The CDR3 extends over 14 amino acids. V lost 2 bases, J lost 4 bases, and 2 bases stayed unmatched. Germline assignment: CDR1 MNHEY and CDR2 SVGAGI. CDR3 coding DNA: TGTGCCAGCAGTTACGGGGACAGAGGAAACACCATATATTTT. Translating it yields CASSYGDRGNTIYF.

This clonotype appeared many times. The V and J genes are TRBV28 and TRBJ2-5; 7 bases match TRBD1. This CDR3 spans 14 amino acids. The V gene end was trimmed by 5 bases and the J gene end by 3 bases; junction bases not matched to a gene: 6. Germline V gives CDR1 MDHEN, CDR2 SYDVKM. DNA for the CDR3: TGTGCCAGCAGTCATACAGGGGTCGAAGAGACCCAGTACTTC. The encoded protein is CASSHTGVEETQYF. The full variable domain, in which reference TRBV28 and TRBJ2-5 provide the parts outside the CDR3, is DVKVTQSSRYLVKRTGEKVFLECVQDMDHENMFWYRQDPGLGLRLIYFSYDVKMKEKGDIPEGYSVSREKKERFSLILESASTNQTSMYLCASSHTGVEETQYFGPGTRLLVL.

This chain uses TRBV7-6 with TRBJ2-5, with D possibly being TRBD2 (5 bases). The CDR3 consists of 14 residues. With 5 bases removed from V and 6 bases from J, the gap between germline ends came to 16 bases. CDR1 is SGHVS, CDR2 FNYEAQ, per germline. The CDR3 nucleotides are TGTGCCAGCAGCCCGCCCGGACTGCTCCAGACCCAGTACTTC. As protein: CASSPPGLLQTQYF. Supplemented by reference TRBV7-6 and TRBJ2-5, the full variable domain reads GAGVSQSPRYKVTKRGQDVALRCDPISGHVSLYWYRQALGQGPEFLTYFNYEAQQDKSGLPNDRFSAERPEGSISTLTIQRTEQRDSAMYRCASSPPGLLQTQYFGPGTRLLVL.

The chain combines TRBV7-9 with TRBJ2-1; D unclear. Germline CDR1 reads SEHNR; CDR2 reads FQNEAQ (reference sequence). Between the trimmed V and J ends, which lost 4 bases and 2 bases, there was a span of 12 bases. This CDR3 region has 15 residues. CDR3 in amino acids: CASSSPGVTYNEQFF. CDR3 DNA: TGTGCCAGCAGCTCCCCGGGTGTTACCTACAATGAGCAGTTCTTC. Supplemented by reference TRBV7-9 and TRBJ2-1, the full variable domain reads DTGVSQNPRHKITKRGQNVTFRCDPISEHNRLYWYRQTLGQGPEFLTYFQNEAQLEKSRLLSDRFSAERPKGSFSTLEIQRTEQGDSAMYLCASSSPGVTYNEQFFGPGTRLTVL.

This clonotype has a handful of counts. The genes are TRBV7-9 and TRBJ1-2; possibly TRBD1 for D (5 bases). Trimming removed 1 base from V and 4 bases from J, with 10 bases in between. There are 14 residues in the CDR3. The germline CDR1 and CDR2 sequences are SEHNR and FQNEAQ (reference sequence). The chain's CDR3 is CASSLVSGPYGYTF. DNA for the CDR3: TGTGCCAGCAGCTTAGTATCGGGGCCCTATGGCTACACCTTC.

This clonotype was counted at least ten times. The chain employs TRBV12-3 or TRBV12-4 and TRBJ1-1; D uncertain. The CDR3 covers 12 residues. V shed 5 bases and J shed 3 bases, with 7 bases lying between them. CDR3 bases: TGTGCCAGCAGTGACGTCGACACTGAAGCTTTCTTT. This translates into CASSDVDTEAFF.

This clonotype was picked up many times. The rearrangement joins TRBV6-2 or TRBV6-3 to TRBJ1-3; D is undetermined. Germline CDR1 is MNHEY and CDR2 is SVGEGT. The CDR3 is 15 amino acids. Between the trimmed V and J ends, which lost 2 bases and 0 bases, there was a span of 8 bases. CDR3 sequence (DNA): TGTGCCAGCAGTTACGCCGCAGACTCTGGAAACACCATATATTTT. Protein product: CASSYAADSGNTIYF.

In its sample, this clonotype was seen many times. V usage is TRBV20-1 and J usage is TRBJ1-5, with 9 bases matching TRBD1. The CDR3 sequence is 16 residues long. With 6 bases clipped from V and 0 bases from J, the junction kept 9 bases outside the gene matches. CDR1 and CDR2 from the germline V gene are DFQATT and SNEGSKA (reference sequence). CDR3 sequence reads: CSAPNRGQGSNQPQHF. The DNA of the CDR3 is TGCAGTGCCCCAAACAGGGGGCAAGGTAGCAATCAGCCCCAGCATTTT.

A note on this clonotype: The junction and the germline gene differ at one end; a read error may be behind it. The CDR3 loop reads CASSLGQSNTDTQYF. The CDR3 DNA sequence: TGTGCCAGCAGCTTGGGTCAGAGCAACACAGATACGCAATATTTT. V usage is TRBV7-9 and J usage is TRBJ2-3, with D unresolved. This CDR3 has 15 amino acids. Germline V gives CDR1 SEHNR, CDR2 FQNEAQ (reference sequence).

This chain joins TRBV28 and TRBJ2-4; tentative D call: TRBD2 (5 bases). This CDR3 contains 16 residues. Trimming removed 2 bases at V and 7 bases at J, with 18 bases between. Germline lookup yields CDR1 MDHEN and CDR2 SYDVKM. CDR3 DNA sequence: TGTGCCAGCAGTTTAACCTCAGGAGGAGGTTGGAACATTCAGTACTTC. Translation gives CASSLTSGGGWNIQYF.

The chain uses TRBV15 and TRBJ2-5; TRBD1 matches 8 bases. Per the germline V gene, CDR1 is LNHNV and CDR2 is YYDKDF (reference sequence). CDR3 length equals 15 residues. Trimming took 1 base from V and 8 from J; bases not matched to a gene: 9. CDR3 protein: CATSRAFRDRITQYF. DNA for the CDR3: TGTGCCACCAGCAGAGCCTTCCGGGACAGGATCACCCAGTACTTC.

The CDR3 protein is CASSLVTGANSPLHF. CDR3 nucleotides: TGTGCCAGCAGTTTAGTTACCGGGGCTAATTCACCCCTCCACTTT. The rearrangement joins TRBV12-3 or TRBV12-4 to TRBJ1-6; tentative D call: TRBD1 (5 bases). Trimming removed 1 base from V and 6 bases from J, with 10 bases in between. CDR3 size: 15 residues.

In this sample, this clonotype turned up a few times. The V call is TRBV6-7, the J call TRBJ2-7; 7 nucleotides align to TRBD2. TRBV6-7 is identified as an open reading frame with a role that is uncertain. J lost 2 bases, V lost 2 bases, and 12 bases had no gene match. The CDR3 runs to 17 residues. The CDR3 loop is CASSYHSSGPKPYEQYF. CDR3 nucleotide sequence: TGTGCCAGCAGTTACCACTCTAGCGGCCCCAAACCCTACGAGCAGTACTTC.

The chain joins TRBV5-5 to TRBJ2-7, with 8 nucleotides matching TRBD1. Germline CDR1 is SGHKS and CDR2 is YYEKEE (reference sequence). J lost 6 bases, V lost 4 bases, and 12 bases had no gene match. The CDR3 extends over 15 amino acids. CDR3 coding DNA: TGTGCCAGCAGCGCTGCGACAGGGGATCGGCGCGAGCAGTACTTC. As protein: CASSAATGDRREQYF.

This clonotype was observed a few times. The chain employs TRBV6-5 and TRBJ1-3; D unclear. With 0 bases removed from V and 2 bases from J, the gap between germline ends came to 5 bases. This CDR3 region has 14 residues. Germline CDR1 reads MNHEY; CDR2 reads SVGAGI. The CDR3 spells CASSYSSAGNTIYF. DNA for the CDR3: TGTGCCAGCAGTTACTCCTCCGCTGGAAACACCATATATTTT.

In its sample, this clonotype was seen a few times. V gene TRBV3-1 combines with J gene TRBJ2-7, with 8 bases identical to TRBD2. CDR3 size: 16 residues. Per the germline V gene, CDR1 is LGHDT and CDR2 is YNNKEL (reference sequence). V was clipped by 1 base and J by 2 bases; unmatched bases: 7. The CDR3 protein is CASSQGSSGKTYEQYF. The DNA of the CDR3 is TGTGCCAGCAGCCAAGGGAGTAGCGGGAAGACCTACGAGCAGTACTTC.

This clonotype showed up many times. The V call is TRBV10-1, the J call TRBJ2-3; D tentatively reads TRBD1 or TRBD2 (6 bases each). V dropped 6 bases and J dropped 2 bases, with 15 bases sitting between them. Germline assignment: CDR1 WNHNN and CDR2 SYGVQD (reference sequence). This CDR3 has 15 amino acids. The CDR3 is CASSAGHSATDTQYF. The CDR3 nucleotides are TGCGCCAGCAGCGCGGGACACTCGGCCACAGATACGCAGTATTTT.

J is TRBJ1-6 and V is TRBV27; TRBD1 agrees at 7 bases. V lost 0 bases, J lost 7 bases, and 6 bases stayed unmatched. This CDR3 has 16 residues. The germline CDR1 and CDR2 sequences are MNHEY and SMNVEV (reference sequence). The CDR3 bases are TGTGCCAGCAGTTTATCGTGGGGACAGCCAAATTCACCCCTCCACTTT. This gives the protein CASSLSWGQPNSPLHF.

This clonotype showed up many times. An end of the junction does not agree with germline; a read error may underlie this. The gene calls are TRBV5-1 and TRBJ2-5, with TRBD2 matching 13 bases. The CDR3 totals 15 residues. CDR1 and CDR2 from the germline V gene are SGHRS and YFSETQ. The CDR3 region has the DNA TGTGCCAGCAGCTTGGGACTAGCGGGGCAAGAGACCCAGTACTTC. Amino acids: CASSLGLAGQETQYF.